This TCR beta chain was profiled in a study of blood T cell repertoires in COVID-19. Study-wide context: In each case, the material was cDNA or gDNA derived from T cells, B-cell-depleted T cells, or PBMCs.

CDR1 is MGHRA and CDR2 is YSYEKL in the germline V gene. There are 16 residues in the CDR3. V lost 1 base to trimming and J lost 0 bases, with 10 bases between them. The study drew participants aged about 18 to 89 years from roughly 25 US areas. Cohorts were assigned according to the clinical history that participants reported. This clone occurred once. The method was immunoSEQ multiplex PCR; TCRdb's version includes in-frame clones alone and lacks a portion of them. Seen here are 150,000 to 200,000 clones, 80% to 85% observed once, and the top ten hold 3.2%. The material sequenced was PBMCs or T cells enriched from blood (not recorded which). This sequence was found in a woman under 40 who had been exposed to COVID-19. J is TRBJ2-1 and V is TRBV4-1; D unclear. The CDR3 loop reads CASSQVTPSSYNEQFF. The CDR3 DNA sequence: TGCGCCAGCAGCCAAGTTACGCCGAGCTCCTACAATGAGCAGTTCTTC.